The T cell receptor (beta chain) described here comes from a study of blood T cell repertoires in COVID-19. Study in general: Samples of COVID-19 (acute and convalescent) were obtained from the United States, Italy and Spain. T cells, B-cell-depleted T cells, or PBMCs supplied cDNA or gDNA.

Per the study methods: Nucleated cell counts were estimated from reference gene primer amplification. Produced via immunoSEQ multiplex PCR; TCRdb's table is partial and in-frame only. That table gives V, J and clone size, and the DNA gave D and trimming. The repertoire consists of under 100,000 clones, with about nine tenths occurring once and the leading ten covering 15%. The CDR3 totals 16 residues. CDR1 SGHRS and CDR2 YFSETQ come from the germline V gene. V was shortened by 3 bases and J by 4 bases, with 19 bases between the two germline ends. This chain connects TRBV5-1 to TRBJ1-2; D not certain. This clonotype originated in a male donor with acute or convalescent COVID-19. Sequencing was carried out using peripheral blood. The chain's CDR3 is CASSWDPGLGGYGYTF. The CDR3 DNA reads TGCGCCAGCAGCTGGGATCCGGGCCTAGGAGGCTATGGCTACACCTTC.